This T cell receptor beta chain derives from a study of T cell repertoires in cytomegalovirus infection. Study summary: Public TCR beta signatures provided an indication of both CMV infection and a matching HLA type. Points from the study as a whole: In two of eight donors, the top clonotype was HLA-C-restricted CMV-specific.

Per germline, CDR1 MDHEN and CDR2 SYDVKM. This CDR3 contains 17 residues. V shed 6 bases and J shed 4 bases, with 25 bases lying between them. A single record per CDR3 protein comes from TCRdb applying MiXCR to the reads. The sample has more than 75,000 distinct CDR3 sequences; roughly 3.5% are singletons. This clonotype came up many times. The antigen is unknown. The receptor's source is a human donor in good health (CMV status not recorded). Some clones in this sample may be carry-over from other donors' samples. The gene calls are TRBV28 and TRBJ2-7, with D hard to call. The sample was PBMCs. CDR3 residues: CASSLLVGGSAVYEQYF. Here the CDR3 DNA reads TGTGCCAGCAGCCTCTTGGTTGGTGGGTCGGCGGTATACGAGCAGTACTTC.